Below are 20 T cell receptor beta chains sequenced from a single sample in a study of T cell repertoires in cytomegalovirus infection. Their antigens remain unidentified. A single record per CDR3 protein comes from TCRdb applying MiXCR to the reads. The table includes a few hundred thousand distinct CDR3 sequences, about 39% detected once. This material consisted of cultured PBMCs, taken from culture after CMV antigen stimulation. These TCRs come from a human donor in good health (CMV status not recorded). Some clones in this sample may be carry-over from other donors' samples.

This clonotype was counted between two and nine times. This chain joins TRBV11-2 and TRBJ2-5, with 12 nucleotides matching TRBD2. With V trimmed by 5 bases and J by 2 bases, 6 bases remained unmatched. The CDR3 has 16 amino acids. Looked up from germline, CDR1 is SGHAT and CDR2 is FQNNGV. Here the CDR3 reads CASSTSSGRVQETQYF. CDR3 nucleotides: TGTGCCAGCAGCACCTCTAGCGGGAGGGTTCAAGAGACCCAGTACTTC.

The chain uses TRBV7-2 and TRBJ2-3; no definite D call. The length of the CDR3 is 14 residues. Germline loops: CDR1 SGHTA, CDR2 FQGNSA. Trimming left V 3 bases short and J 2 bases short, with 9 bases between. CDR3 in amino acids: CASSLSTLTDTQYF. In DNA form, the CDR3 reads TGTGCCAGCAGCTTGTCCACTCTCACAGATACGCAGTATTTT.

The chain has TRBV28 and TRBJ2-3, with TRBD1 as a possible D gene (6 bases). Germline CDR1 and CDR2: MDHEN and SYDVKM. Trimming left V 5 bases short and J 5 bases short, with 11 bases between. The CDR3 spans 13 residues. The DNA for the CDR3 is TGTGCCAGCAGTCAGGGGTTCGGAGATACGCAGTATTTT. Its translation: CASSQGFGDTQYF.

This chain's CDR3 is CASSMGGLAGVDTQYF. CDR3 DNA sequence: TGTGCCAGCAGTATGGGAGGACTAGCGGGAGTAGATACGCAGTATTTT. The rearrangement uses TRBV12-3 or TRBV12-4 and TRBJ2-3; TRBD2 matches at 13 bases. The CDR3 runs to 16 residues. The V segment lost 5 bases and the J segment 5 bases; nucleotides outside the gene matches: 7.

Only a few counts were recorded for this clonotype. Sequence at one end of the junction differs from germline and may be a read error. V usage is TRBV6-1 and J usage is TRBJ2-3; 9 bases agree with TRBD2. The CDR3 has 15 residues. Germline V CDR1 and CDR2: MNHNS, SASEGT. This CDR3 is CASREGAGGTDTQYF. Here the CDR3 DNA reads TGTGCCAGCAGAGAAGGAGCGGGAGGAACAGATACGCAGTATTTT.

The CDR3 DNA follows: TGTGCCAGCAGCTTAGTCCGCCTGGGGTCCTACGAGCAGTACTTC. It yields the protein CASSLVRLGSYEQYF. The gene calls are TRBV7-2 and TRBJ2-7; D call uncertain. Germline V gene data show CDR1 as SGHTA and CDR2 as FQGNSA. The CDR3 has 15 amino acids. V lost 1 base to trimming and J lost 1 base, with 11 bases between them. Combining the CDR3 with reference TRBV7-2 and TRBJ2-7 gives the whole variable domain GAGVSQSPSNKVTEKGKDVELRCDPISGHTALYWYRQSLGQGLEFLIYFQGNSAPDKSGLPSDRFSAERTGGSVSTLTIQRTQQEDSAVYLCASSLVRLGSYEQYFGPGTRLTVT.

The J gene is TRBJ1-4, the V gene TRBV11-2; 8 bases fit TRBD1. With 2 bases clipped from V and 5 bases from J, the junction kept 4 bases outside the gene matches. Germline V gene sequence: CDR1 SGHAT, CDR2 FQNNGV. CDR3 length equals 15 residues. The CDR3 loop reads CASSLSGQGNEKLFF. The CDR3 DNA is TGTGCCAGCAGCTTAAGTGGACAGGGAAATGAAAAACTGTTTTTT.

The DNA for the CDR3 is TGTGCCAGCAGCTTGGTCCGTGGGGACAGTTCTGGCTACACCTTC. It codes for CASSLVRGDSSGYTF. The rearrangement joins TRBV5-6 to TRBJ1-2; 7 bases match TRBD1. This CDR3 is 15 amino acids long. With V trimmed by 0 bases and J by 7 bases, 9 bases remained unmatched. Germline V gene data show CDR1 as SGHDT and CDR2 as YYEEEE. Using reference TRBV5-6 and TRBJ1-2 for the parts outside the CDR3, the full variable domain is DAGVTQSPTHLIKTRGQQVTLRCSPKSGHDTVSWYQQALGQGPQFIFQYYEEEERQRGNFPDRFSGHQFPNYSSELNVNALLLGDSALYLCASSLVRGDSSGYTFGSGTRLTVV.

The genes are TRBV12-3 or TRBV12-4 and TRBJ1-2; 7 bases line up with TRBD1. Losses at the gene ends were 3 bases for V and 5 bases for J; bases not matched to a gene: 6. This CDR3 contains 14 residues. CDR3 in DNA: TGTGCCAGCAGTTTTCGGACAGGCGTGTATGGCTACACCTTC. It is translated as CASSFRTGVYGYTF.

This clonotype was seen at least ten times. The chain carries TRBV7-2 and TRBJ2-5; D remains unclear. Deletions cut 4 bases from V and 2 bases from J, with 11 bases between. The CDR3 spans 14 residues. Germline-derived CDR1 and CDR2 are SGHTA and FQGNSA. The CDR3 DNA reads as TGTGCCAGCAGCTCCCAGTGGGGACAAGAGACCCAGTACTTC. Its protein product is CASSSQWGQETQYF.

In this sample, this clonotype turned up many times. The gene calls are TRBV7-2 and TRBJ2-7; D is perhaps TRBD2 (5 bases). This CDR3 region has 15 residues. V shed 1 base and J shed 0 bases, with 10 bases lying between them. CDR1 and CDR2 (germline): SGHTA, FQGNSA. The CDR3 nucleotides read TGTGCCAGCAGCTTAGAGGGAGCAAGCTCCTACGAGCAGTACTTC. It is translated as CASSLEGASSYEQYF.

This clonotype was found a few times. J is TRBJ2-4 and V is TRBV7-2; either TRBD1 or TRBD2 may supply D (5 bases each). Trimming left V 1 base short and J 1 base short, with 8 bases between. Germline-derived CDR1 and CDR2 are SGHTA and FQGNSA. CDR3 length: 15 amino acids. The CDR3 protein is CASSLGGMAKNIQYF. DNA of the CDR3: TGTGCCAGCAGCTTAGGGGGGATGGCCAAAAACATTCAGTACTTC.

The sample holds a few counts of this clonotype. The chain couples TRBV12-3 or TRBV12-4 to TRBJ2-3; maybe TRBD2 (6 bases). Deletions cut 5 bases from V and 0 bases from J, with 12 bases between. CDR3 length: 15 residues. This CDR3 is CASSPDGTSTDTQYF. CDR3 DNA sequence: TGTGCCAGCAGTCCTGACGGGACTAGCACAGATACGCAGTATTTT.

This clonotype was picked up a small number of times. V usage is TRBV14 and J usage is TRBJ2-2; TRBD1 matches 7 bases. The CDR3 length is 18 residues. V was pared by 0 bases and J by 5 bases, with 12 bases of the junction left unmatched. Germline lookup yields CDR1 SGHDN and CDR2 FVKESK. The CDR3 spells CASSQENTHRGWTGELFF. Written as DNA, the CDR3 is TGTGCCAGCAGCCAAGAGAACACCCACAGGGGTTGGACCGGGGAGCTGTTTTTT.

The CDR3 coding sequence is TGTGCCAGCAGCTTAGTGCCGCTGGCGGCCGGGCAGTTCTTC. It yields the protein CASSLVPLAAGQFF. The chain uses TRBV7-8 and TRBJ2-1; D unresolved. V lost 1 base and J 12 bases, leaving 16 bases between the germline ends. This CDR3 contains 14 residues. Germline values: CDR1 SGHVS, CDR2 FQNEAQ.

This CDR3 reads CASSGLWNQPQHF. CDR3 sequence (DNA): TGTGCCAGCAGTGGATTGTGGAATCAGCCCCAGCATTTT. The chain employs TRBV12-3 or TRBV12-4 and TRBJ1-5; D remains ambiguous. V was cut by 5 bases and J by 4 bases, with 9 bases left in between. The CDR3 has 13 residues.

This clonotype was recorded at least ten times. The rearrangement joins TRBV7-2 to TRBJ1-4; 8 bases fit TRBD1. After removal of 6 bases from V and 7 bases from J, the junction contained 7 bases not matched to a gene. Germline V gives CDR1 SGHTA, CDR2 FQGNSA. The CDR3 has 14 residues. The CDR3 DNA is TGTGCCAGCAGTCTCGGGACAGGAACTGAAAAACTGTTTTTT. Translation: CASSLGTGTEKLFF.

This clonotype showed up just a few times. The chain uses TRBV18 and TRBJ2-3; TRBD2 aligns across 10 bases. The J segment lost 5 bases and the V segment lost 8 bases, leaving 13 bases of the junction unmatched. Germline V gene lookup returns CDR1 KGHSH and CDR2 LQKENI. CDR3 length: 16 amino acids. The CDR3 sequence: CASLTGERGGRDTQYF. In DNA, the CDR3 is TGTGCCAGCCTCACTGGGGAGCGGGGGGGCCGAGATACGCAGTATTTT.

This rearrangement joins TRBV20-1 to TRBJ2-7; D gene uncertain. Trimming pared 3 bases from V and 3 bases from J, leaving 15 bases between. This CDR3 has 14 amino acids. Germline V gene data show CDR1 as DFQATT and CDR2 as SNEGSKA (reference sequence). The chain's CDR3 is CSARFRVFYYEQYF. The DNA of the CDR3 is TGCAGTGCTAGGTTTCGGGTATTCTACTACGAGCAGTACTTC.

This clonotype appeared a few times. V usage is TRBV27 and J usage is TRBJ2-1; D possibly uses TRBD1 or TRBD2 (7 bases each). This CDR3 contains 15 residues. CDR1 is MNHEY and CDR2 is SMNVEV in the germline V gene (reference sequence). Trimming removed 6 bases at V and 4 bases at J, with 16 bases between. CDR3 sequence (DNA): TGTGCCAGCAGCACAGGGGAGGGTTCGTACAATGAGCAGTTCTTC. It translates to CASSTGEGSYNEQFF.